This T cell receptor beta chain was documented in a study of CD8+ T cells in alopecia areata. The germline V gene has CDR1 GTSNPN and CDR2 SVGIG (reference sequence). The CDR3 runs to 12 residues. V lost 1 base and J 4 bases, leaving 5 bases between the germline ends. Extraction of RNA preceded its reverse transcription into cDNA, which served as the sequencing template. Method: immunoSEQ multiplex PCR; TCRdb's copy keeps in-frame clones and lacks some. Seen here are 95,000 to 150,000 clones, about 50% observed once, and the top ten hold over 9.5%. The sequence was obtained from a human donor with alopecia areata. The chain couples TRBV30 to TRBJ2-1; D ambiguous. The sample comprised NKG2D-low CD8+ T cells sorted from blood. CDR3 sequence: CAWSASYNEQFF. Written as DNA, the CDR3 is TGTGCCTGGAGTGCGTCGTACAATGAGCAGTTCTTC.